The clone carrying this TCR beta chain was counted at least ten times. TCRdb re-called the RACE reads with MiXCR, one entry per CDR3 protein. This sample has roughly 38,000 distinct CDR3 sequences; roughly 12% occur once, and the top ten carry 1.9%. This CDR3 contains 16 residues. The germline V gene encodes CDR1 LGHDT and CDR2 YNNKEL (reference sequence). The V and J ends lost 4 bases and 4 bases, in that order; junction bases with no gene match: 7. Indicated time point: pre-sensitization, week 0. Treatment defined: therapeutic diphenylcyclopropenone sensitization with weekly scalp DPC. The authors extracted total RNA from unfractionated whole blood. The source of the sample is a study of human T cells and chemical hapten exposure.

The sample in question was whole blood, obtained in connection with sensitization to the hapten diphenylcyclopropenone (DPC). The source of this sequence is a woman aged 40 to 50 with alopecia areata. Some clones in this sample may be carry-over from other donors' samples. This chain joins TRBV3-1 and TRBJ2-3, with 11 positions matching TRBD2. The CDR3 nucleotides read TGTGCCAGCAGCCCATTCACTAGCGGGAGCGCAGATACGCAGTATTTT. Translation: CASSPFTSGSADTQYF.